This T cell receptor (beta chain) was profiled in a study of CD8+ T cells in alopecia areata. About the research overall: Each of the treated patients was given oral tofacitinib, 5 to 10 mg twice daily, for moderate-to-severe alopecia areata.

Findings and caveats of the study: TCR sharing across patients was less clear than in mice, possibly HLA-related. Lesional scalp, notably in alopecia totalis/universalis, had clonality above that of normal scalp.

A word on this clone: The antigen remains undetermined.

Per germline, CDR1 SGHDT and CDR2 YYEEEE. The CDR3 is made up of 15 amino acids. V was trimmed by 0 bases and J by 6 bases, leaving 13 bases between them. Indicated treatment: oral pan-JAK inhibitor, 5-10 mg twice daily. Collected material from alopecia areata patients comprised lesional scalp punch biopsies and peripheral blood. Reverse transcription of extracted RNA yielded cDNA, which provided the sequencing template. The protocol was immunoSEQ multiplex PCR, while the TCRdb copy is restricted to in-frame clones and leaves out a portion. Of approximately 210,000 clones detected, approximately 45% appear once; the ten largest clones hold over 2.5%.

This material consisted of CD4+ T cells sorted from blood, taken at approximately week 36, from a patient treated with tofacitinib. The sequence came from a human donor with alopecia areata. V usage is TRBV5-6 and J usage is TRBJ1-5; TRBD1 might be the D (5 bases). The CDR3 DNA reads TGTGCCAGCAGCTTGGCCGTGGGTGGGGCTCAGCCCCAGCATTTT. This sequence encodes CASSLAVGGAQPQHF.